The rows below give T cell receptor beta chains drawn from one sample of a study of CD8+ T cells in alopecia areata. Measured with immunoSEQ multiplex PCR; TCRdb has only the in-frame clones, and not every one. The sample contains 270,000 or so clones, about three fifths of which appear only once. The sample in question was CD4+ T cells sorted from blood, obtained at week 24, from a patient treated with tofacitinib. The receptors here all came from a human donor with alopecia areata. The CDR3 runs from the conserved cysteine through the conserved F or W. Each record gives: D gene, CDR3 length, J gene, clone size, V gene, CDR3 DNA, CDR3 protein. A D gene is named only where the DNA matches it firmly. Size is omitted from some rows. Given values are once, few, many or a class for expanded clones.

D gene: NA
CDR3 length: 13
J gene: TRBJ2-7
clone size: NA
V gene: TRBV25-1
CDR3 DNA: TGTGCCAGCAGTGAATATATGGCAGTAGAGCAGTACTTC
CDR3 protein: CASSEYMAVEQYF

D gene: TRBD1
CDR3 length: 15
J gene: TRBJ2-1
clone size: NA
V gene: TRBV7-2
CDR3 DNA: TGTGCCAGCAGCCCTCGACAGGGCTCCTACAATGAGCAGTTCTTC
CDR3 protein: CASSPRQGSYNEQFF

D gene: NA
CDR3 length: 15
J gene: TRBJ1-6
clone size: NA
V gene: TRBV11-2
CDR3 DNA: TGTGCCAGCAGCCCCCGGGCGGACACGGGCGCACCCCTCCACTTT
CDR3 protein: CASSPRADTGAPLHF

D gene: NA
CDR3 length: 15
J gene: TRBJ2-3
clone size: few
V gene: TRBV29-1
CDR3 DNA: TGCAGCGTTGAACGACCCGGGACCCGGCCGGATACGCAGTATTTT
CDR3 protein: CSVERPGTRPDTQYF

D gene: NA
CDR3 length: 13
J gene: TRBJ1-2
clone size: NA
V gene: TRBV29-1
CDR3 DNA: TGCAGCGTCGGGATGGAGTGGAACTATGGCTACACCTTC
CDR3 protein: CSVGMEWNYGYTF

D gene: TRBD1
CDR3 length: 15
J gene: TRBJ1-4
clone size: NA
V gene: TRBV18
CDR3 DNA: TGTGCCAGCTCAACGGACAGGAGTCGAAATGAAAAACTGTTTTTT
CDR3 protein: CASSTDRSRNEKLFF

D gene: NA
CDR3 length: 13
J gene: TRBJ2-7
clone size: NA
V gene: TRBV28
CDR3 DNA: TGTGCCAGCTACAGGGCTGACTCCTACGAGCAGTACTTC
CDR3 protein: CASYRADSYEQYF

D gene: NA
CDR3 length: 13
J gene: TRBJ2-1
clone size: NA
V gene: TRBV29-1
CDR3 DNA: TGCAGCGTTGCCCAACAGGAGGGGAGTGAGCAGTTCTTC
CDR3 protein: CSVAQQEGSEQFF

D gene: NA
CDR3 length: 15
J gene: TRBJ1-2
clone size: NA
V gene: TRBV2
CDR3 DNA: TGTGCCAGCAAGAGGGTGTCCCGTTTTGACTATGGCTACACCTTC
CDR3 protein: CASKRVSRFDYGYTF

D gene: NA
CDR3 length: 16
J gene: TRBJ2-2
clone size: NA
V gene: TRBV18
CDR3 DNA: TGTGCCAGCTCACCAACCTTCAGGGGGAACACCGGGGAGCTGTTTTTT
CDR3 protein: CASSPTFRGNTGELFF

D gene: TRBD1
CDR3 length: 14
J gene: TRBJ2-7
clone size: NA
V gene: TRBV5-4
CDR3 DNA: TGTGCCAGCAGCCCCGGGACAGGGGTTATCGGGCAGTACTTC
CDR3 protein: CASSPGTGVIGQYF

D gene: TRBD2
CDR3 length: 15
J gene: TRBJ2-7
clone size: once
V gene: TRBV13
CDR3 DNA: TGTGCCAGCAGCCAAAGACTAGCGGGAAGATACGAGCAGTACTTC
CDR3 protein: CASSQRLAGRYEQYF

D gene: NA
CDR3 length: 14
J gene: TRBJ1-1
clone size: NA
V gene: TRBV4-1
CDR3 DNA: TGCGCCAGCAGCCACCCACAGGGAAGCACTGAAGCTTTCTTT
CDR3 protein: CASSHPQGSTEAFF

D gene: TRBD1
CDR3 length: 12
J gene: TRBJ2-4
clone size: NA
V gene: TRBV2
CDR3 DNA: TGTGCCAGCACCGGGACAGGGGGCATTCAGTACTTC
CDR3 protein: CASTGTGGIQYF

D gene: NA
CDR3 length: 16
J gene: TRBJ2-2
clone size: NA
V gene: TRBV5-4
CDR3 DNA: TGTGCCAGCAGCTTGGACCCGATCCCGAACACCGGGGAGCTGTTTTTT
CDR3 protein: CASSLDPIPNTGELFF

D gene: TRBD1
CDR3 length: 13
J gene: TRBJ2-1
clone size: NA
V gene: TRBV6-6
CDR3 DNA: TGTGCCAGCAGTCTCTGGGACAGCAGTGAGCAGTTCTTC
CDR3 protein: CASSLWDSSEQFF

D gene: TRBD1
CDR3 length: 11
J gene: TRBJ2-7
clone size: NA
V gene: TRBV7-9
CDR3 DNA: TGTGCCAGCAGCCATTCGGGACAGTACGTCTTC
CDR3 protein: CASSHSGQYVF

D gene: NA
CDR3 length: 13
J gene: TRBJ1-2
clone size: NA
V gene: TRBV6-5
CDR3 DNA: TGTGCCAGCACGAAGGAACTCTCCTATGGCTACACCTTC
CDR3 protein: CASTKELSYGYTF

D gene: NA
CDR3 length: 18
J gene: TRBJ1-5
clone size: few
V gene: TRBV10-3
CDR3 DNA: TGTGCCATCAGTGAGCAGAGGCAGACCCGGGATAGCAATCAGCCCCAGCATTTT
CDR3 protein: CAISEQRQTRDSNQPQHF

D gene: NA
CDR3 length: 15
J gene: TRBJ2-5
clone size: NA
V gene: TRBV21-1
CDR3 DNA: TGTGCCAGCAGCAAACCCGGGACAGGCCAAGAGACCCAGTACTTC
CDR3 protein: CASSKPGTGQETQYF

D gene: NA
CDR3 length: 12
J gene: TRBJ1-1
clone size: few
V gene: TRBV29-1
CDR3 DNA: TGCAGCGGTTGGGACACCTACACTGAAGCTTTCTTT
CDR3 protein: CSGWDTYTEAFF

D gene: NA
CDR3 length: 14
J gene: TRBJ2-1
clone size: NA
V gene: TRBV29-1
CDR3 DNA: TGCAGCGTTGAAATCCCAGCTCAGTACAATGAGCAGTTCTTC
CDR3 protein: CSVEIPAQYNEQFF

D gene: NA
CDR3 length: 14
J gene: TRBJ2-4
clone size: NA
V gene: TRBV5-1
CDR3 DNA: TGCGCCAGCAGCCCGGGGGCTGGTGGGGACATTCAGTACTTC
CDR3 protein: CASSPGAGGDIQYF

D gene: NA
CDR3 length: 14
J gene: TRBJ1-2
clone size: NA
V gene: TRBV7-2
CDR3 DNA: TGTGCCAGCACCCCCATAACAGTGAACTATGGCTACACCTTC
CDR3 protein: CASTPITVNYGYTF

D gene: NA
CDR3 length: 17
J gene: TRBJ2-6
clone size: NA
V gene: TRBV19
CDR3 DNA: TGTGCCAGTAGTCGCGAACAGCCTCTCGAAGGGGCCAACGTCCTGACTTTC
CDR3 protein: CASSREQPLEGANVLTF

D gene: TRBD2
CDR3 length: 15
J gene: TRBJ2-1
clone size: NA
V gene: TRBV29-1
CDR3 DNA: TGCAGCGTTGATTCCGGGACTAGACTTTTCAATGAGCAGTTCTTC
CDR3 protein: CSVDSGTRLFNEQFF

D gene: NA
CDR3 length: 13
J gene: TRBJ1-2
clone size: NA
V gene: TRBV29-1
CDR3 DNA: TGCAGCGTTGTTGCGTACACTAGGTCTGGCTACACCTTC
CDR3 protein: CSVVAYTRSGYTF

D gene: NA
CDR3 length: 12
J gene: TRBJ2-3
clone size: few
V gene: TRBV15
CDR3 DNA: TGTGCCACCAGCAAGGGGGTCGATACGCAGTATTTT
CDR3 protein: CATSKGVDTQYF

D gene: NA
CDR3 length: 15
J gene: TRBJ2-7
clone size: few
V gene: TRBV7-9
CDR3 DNA: TGTGCCAGCAGCCTAGCCTCGGGGCGGAGTGACGAGCAGTACTTC
CDR3 protein: CASSLASGRSDEQYF

D gene: NA
CDR3 length: 17
J gene: TRBJ1-1
clone size: NA
V gene: TRBV7-9
CDR3 DNA: TGTGCCAGCAGCTTAGGGGATTCGACAGCGACGAACACTGAAGCTTTCTTT
CDR3 protein: CASSLGDSTATNTEAFF

D gene: NA
CDR3 length: 15
J gene: TRBJ2-5
clone size: NA
V gene: TRBV28
CDR3 DNA: TGTGCCAGCAGTTTTAACCGGTGGGTCGGGGAGACCCAGTACTTC
CDR3 protein: CASSFNRWVGETQYF

D gene: NA
CDR3 length: 14
J gene: TRBJ1-3
clone size: NA
V gene: TRBV15
CDR3 DNA: TGTGCCACCAGCGGAACAGGGTGGGGAAACACCATATATTTT
CDR3 protein: CATSGTGWGNTIYF

D gene: NA
CDR3 length: 10
J gene: TRBJ1-1
clone size: NA
V gene: TRBV30
CDR3 DNA: TGTGCCTGGAGTGACAGGGAAGCTTTCTTT
CDR3 protein: CAWSDREAFF

D gene: NA
CDR3 length: 12
J gene: TRBJ2-5
clone size: NA
V gene: TRBV10-3
CDR3 DNA: TGTGCCATCAGCGGGACTCAAGAGACCCAGTACTTC
CDR3 protein: CAISGTQETQYF

D gene: NA
CDR3 length: 12
J gene: TRBJ1-5
clone size: NA
V gene: TRBV30
CDR3 DNA: TGTGCCTGGAGTGGGGGAGGAGAGCCCCAGCATTTT
CDR3 protein: CAWSGGGEPQHF

D gene: NA
CDR3 length: 14
J gene: TRBJ1-1
clone size: NA
V gene: TRBV5-1
CDR3 DNA: TGCGCCAGCAGCGATGGGACGGTGAACACTGAAGCTTTCTTT
CDR3 protein: CASSDGTVNTEAFF

D gene: NA
CDR3 length: 14
J gene: TRBJ1-1
clone size: NA
V gene: TRBV7-9
CDR3 DNA: TGTGCCAGCAGCTCAAACACGATGGGCCCTGAAGCTTTCTTT
CDR3 protein: CASSSNTMGPEAFF

D gene: NA
CDR3 length: 13
J gene: TRBJ1-6
clone size: NA
V gene: TRBV28
CDR3 DNA: TGTGCCAGCACGTGGACGGTAAATTCACCCCTCCACTTT
CDR3 protein: CASTWTVNSPLHF

D gene: NA
CDR3 length: 14
J gene: TRBJ2-4
clone size: once
V gene: TRBV5-6
CDR3 DNA: TGTGCCAGCAGCTTGACTAGTTCGGGAAACATTCAGTACTTC
CDR3 protein: CASSLTSSGNIQYF

D gene: NA
CDR3 length: 12
J gene: TRBJ2-5
clone size: NA
V gene: TRBV29-1
CDR3 DNA: TGCAGCGTTGAAGGAAGGCAAGAGACCCAGTACTTC
CDR3 protein: CSVEGRQETQYF

D gene: NA
CDR3 length: 12
J gene: TRBJ2-3
clone size: few
V gene: TRBV29-1
CDR3 DNA: TGCAGCGTTGAAACTACACAATATACGCAGTATTTT
CDR3 protein: CSVETTQYTQYF